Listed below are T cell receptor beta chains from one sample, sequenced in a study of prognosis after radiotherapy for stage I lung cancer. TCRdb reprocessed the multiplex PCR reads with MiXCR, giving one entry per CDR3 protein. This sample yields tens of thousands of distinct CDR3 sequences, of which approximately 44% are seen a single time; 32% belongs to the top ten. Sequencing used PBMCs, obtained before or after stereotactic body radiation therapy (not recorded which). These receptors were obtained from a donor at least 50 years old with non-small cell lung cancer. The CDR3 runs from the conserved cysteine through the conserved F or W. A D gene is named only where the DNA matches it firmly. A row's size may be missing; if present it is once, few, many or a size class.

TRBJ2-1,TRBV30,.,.,CAWSPGLSYNEQFF,TGTGCCTGGAGCCCCGGGCTCTCCTACAATGAGCAGTTCTTC
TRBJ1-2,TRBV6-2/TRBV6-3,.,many,CASSRPGDYGYTF,TGTGCCAGCAGCCGGCCTGGGGACTATGGCTACACCTTC
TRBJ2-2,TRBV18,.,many,CASSPPGGDTNTGELFF,TGTGCCAGCTCACCACCGGGTGGGGACACGAACACCGGGGAGCTGTTTTTT
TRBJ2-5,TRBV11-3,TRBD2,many,CASSLGGGEETQYF,TGTGCCAGCAGCTTGGGTGGGGGGGAAGAGACCCAGTACTTC
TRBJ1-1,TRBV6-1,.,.,CASSEPRGTRVAFF,TGTGCCAGCAGTGAACCTCGGGGTACCCGGGTTGCTTTCTTT
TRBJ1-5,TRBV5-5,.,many,CASSTRENQPQHF,TGTGCCAGCAGCACCAGAGAAAATCAGCCCCAGCATTTT
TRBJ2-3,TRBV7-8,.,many,CASSLGPSTDTQYF,TGTGCCAGCAGCTTAGGGCCAAGCACAGATACGCAGTATTTT
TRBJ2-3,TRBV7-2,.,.,CASSSWGRLSTSTDTQYF,TGTGCCAGCAGCTCTTGGGGCCGACTGAGCACAAGCACAGATACGCAGTATTTT
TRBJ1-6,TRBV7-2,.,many,CASSFSGGWDSPLHF,TGTGCCAGCAGCTTCTCTGGGGGATGGGATTCACCCCTCCACTTT
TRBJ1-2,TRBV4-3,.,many,CASSQVLDSHGYTF,TGCGCCAGCAGCCAAGTTCTAGACTCCCATGGCTACACCTTC
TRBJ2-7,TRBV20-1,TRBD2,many,CSAQKEGGPYEQYF,TGCAGTGCTCAGAAGGAGGGAGGGCCCTACGAGCAGTACTTC
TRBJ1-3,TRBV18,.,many,CASSPATDGNTIYF,TGTGCCAGCTCACCGGCGACAGACGGAAACACCATATATTTT
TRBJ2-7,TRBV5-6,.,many,CASSFGGLGEQYF,TGTGCCAGCAGCTTTGGAGGTCTGGGTGAGCAGTACTTC
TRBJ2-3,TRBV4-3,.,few,CASSRAIISGFSSTDTQYF,TGCGCCAGCAGCCGAGCAATCATATCGGGGTTTTCTAGCACAGATACGCAGTATTTT
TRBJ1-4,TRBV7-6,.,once,CASSFSAGTFNEKLFF,TGTGCCAGCAGTTTTAGCGCAGGGACCTTTAATGAAAAACTGTTTTTT
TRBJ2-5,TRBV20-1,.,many,CSARDGLNQETQYF,TGCAGTGCTAGAGATGGCCTGAATCAAGAGACCCAGTACTTC
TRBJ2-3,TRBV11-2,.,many,CASGPRVGRSDTQYF,TGTGCCAGCGGCCCTAGGGTGGGTAGATCAGATACGCAGTATTTT
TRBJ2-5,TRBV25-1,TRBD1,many,CASSESRGRETQYF,TGTGCCAGCAGTGAATCCAGGGGGCGCGAGACCCAGTACTTC
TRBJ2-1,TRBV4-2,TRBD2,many,CASSQSGRGSYNEQFF,TGTGCCAGCAGCCAAAGCGGGAGGGGTTCCTACAATGAGCAGTTCTTC
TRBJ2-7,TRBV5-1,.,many,CASSLTSGTSYEQYF,TGCGCCAGCAGCTTGACGTCGGGGACCTCCTACGAGCAGTACTTC
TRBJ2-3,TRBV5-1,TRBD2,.,CASSRWGLASTDTQYF,TGCGCCAGCAGCCGATGGGGACTAGCAAGCACAGATACGCAGTATTTT
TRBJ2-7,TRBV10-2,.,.,CASSGSSVGSYEQYF,TGCGCCAGCAGTGGCTCTAGCGTAGGGTCCTACGAGCAGTACTTC